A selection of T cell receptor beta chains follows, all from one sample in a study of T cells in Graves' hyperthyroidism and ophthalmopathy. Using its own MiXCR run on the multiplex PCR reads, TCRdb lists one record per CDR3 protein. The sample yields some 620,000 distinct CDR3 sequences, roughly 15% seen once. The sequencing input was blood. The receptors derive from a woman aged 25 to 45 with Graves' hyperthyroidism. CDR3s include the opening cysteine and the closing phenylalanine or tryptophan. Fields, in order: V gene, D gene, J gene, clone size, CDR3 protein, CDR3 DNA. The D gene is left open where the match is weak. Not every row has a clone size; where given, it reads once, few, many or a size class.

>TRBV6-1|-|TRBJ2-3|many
CASQGRVGFETDTQYF
TGTGCCAGCCAGGGCAGGGTTGGGTTTGAGACAGATACGCAGTATTTT
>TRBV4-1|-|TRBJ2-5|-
CASSQVFNRASYPETQYF
TGCGCCAGCAGCCAAGTATTTAACAGGGCTAGTTATCCAGAGACCCAGTACTTC
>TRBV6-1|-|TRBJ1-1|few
CASSRDTPNTEAFF
TGTGCCAGCAGTAGGGACACCCCGAACACTGAAGCTTTCTTT
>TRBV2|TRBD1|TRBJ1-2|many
CASSQGQGEAYGYTF
TGTGCCAGCAGTCAGGGACAGGGAGAGGCCTATGGCTACACCTTC
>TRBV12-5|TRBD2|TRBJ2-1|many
CASGLVILAGGTNEQFF
TGTGCTAGTGGTTTGGTGATACTAGCGGGAGGAACGAATGAGCAGTTCTTC
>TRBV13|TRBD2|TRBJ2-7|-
CASIPSGNRGHEQYF
TGTGCCAGCATTCCTAGCGGGAATAGGGGGCACGAGCAGTACTTC
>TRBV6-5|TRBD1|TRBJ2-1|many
CASSQQGPTSWEQFF
TGTGCCAGCAGTCAACAGGGGCCGACGTCTTGGGAGCAGTTCTTC
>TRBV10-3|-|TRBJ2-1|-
CAISEADFTTMSSYNEQFF
TGTGCCATCAGTGAAGCAGACTTTACTACTATGAGCTCCTACAATGAGCAGTTCTTC
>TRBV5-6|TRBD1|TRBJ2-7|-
CASSTRQGWYEQYF
TGTGCCAGCAGTACCCGACAGGGGTGGTACGAGCAGTACTTC
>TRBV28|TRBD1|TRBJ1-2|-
CASSFQLGRGDYGYTF
TGTGCCAGCAGTTTTCAGCTGGGCAGGGGGGACTATGGCTACACCTTC
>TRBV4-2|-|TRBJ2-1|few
CASSHTGVTYNEQFF
TGTGCCAGCAGCCACACGGGGGTGACCTACAATGAGCAGTTCTTC
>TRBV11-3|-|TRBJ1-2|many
CASSLVRDGRATF
TGTGCCAGCAGCTTAGTCCGGGACGGTCGTGCCACCTTC
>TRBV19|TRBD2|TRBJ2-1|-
CASSLTSGGFGEQFF
TGTGCCAGTAGTCTGACTAGCGGGGGGTTTGGTGAGCAGTTCTTC
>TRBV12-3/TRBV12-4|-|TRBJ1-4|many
CASSFGGQVNEKLFF
TGTGCCAGCAGTTTTGGGGGACAAGTTAATGAAAAACTGTTTTTT
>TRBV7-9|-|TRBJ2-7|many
CASSLGRQMGYEQYF
TGTGCCAGCAGCTTAGGTCGGCAGATGGGCTACGAGCAGTACTTC
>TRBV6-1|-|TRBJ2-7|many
CASSLPEKGEQYF
TGTGCCAGCAGTTTACCGGAGAAGGGCGAGCAGTACTTC
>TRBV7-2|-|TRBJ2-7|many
CASSWDTYEQYF
TGTGCCAGCAGCTGGGACACGTACGAGCAGTACTTC
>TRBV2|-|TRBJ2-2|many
CASWGTGYKTGELFF
TGTGCCAGTTGGGGAACAGGATACAAGACCGGGGAGCTGTTTTTT
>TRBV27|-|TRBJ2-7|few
CASSFYFPRGSSYEQYF
TGTGCCAGCAGTTTCTATTTCCCTAGGGGAAGCTCCTACGAGCAGTACTTC
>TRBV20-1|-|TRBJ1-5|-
CSASSGTTLIYSNQPQHF
TGCAGTGCTAGCTCCGGGACCACGCTGATATATAGCAATCAGCCCCAGCATTTT
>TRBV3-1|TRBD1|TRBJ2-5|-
CASSQTGGAQSWQETQYF
TGTGCCAGCAGCCAAACAGGGGGCGCCCAGTCTTGGCAAGAGACCCAGTACTTC
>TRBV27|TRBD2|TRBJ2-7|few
CASSPRTSGRLYEQYF
TGTGCCAGCAGTCCCAGGACTAGCGGGCGCCTCTACGAGCAGTACTTC
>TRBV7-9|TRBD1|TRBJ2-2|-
CVTAPRGGYTGELFF
TGTGTGACGGCACCCAGAGGGGGCTACACCGGGGAGCTGTTTTTT
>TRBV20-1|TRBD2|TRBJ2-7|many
CSASGLAGGTYEQYF
TGCAGTGCTAGTGGGCTAGCGGGAGGTACCTACGAGCAGTACTTC
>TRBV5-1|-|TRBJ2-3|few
CASSRRTGRDTQYF
TGCGCCAGCAGCCGGAGGACCGGGCGAGATACGCAGTATTTT
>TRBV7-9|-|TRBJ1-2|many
CASSLAGQNNYGYTF
TGTGCCAGCAGCTTAGCGGGACAAAATAACTATGGCTACACCTTC
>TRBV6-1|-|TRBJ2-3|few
CASRPSPYRQPDSTDTQYF
TGTGCCAGCAGACCCTCTCCGTACAGACAGCCAGATAGCACAGATACGCAGTATTTT
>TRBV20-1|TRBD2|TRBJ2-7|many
CSARARVPGLDAYEQYF
TGCAGTGCTAGAGCCAGAGTCCCAGGACTAGACGCGTACGAGCAGTACTTC
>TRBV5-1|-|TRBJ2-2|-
CASSPLEAGPNTGELFF
TGCGCCAGCAGCCCCCTAGAGGCGGGACCGAACACCGGGGAGCTGTTTTTT
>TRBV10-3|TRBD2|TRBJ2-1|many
CAISESGDTPSSGRAFGEQFF
TGTGCCATCAGTGAGTCGGGGGACACTCCATCTAGCGGGAGGGCGTTCGGTGAGCAGTTCTTC
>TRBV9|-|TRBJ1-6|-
CASSVGSDSPLHF
TGTGCCAGCAGCGTAGGGTCGGATTCACCCCTCCACTTT
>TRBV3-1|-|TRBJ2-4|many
CASSQVGENIQYF
TGTGCCAGCAGCCAAGTAGGGGAGAACATTCAGTACTTC
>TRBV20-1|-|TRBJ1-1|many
CSARGRLAGREAFF
TGCAGTGCTAGGGGCAGGCTAGCGGGGCGGGAAGCTTTCTTT
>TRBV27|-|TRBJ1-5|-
CASDRTENSNQPQHF
TGTGCCAGCGATAGGACGGAGAATAGCAATCAGCCCCAGCATTTT
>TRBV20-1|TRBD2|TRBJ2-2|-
CSASGGVNTGELFF
TGCAGTGCCAGCGGGGGGGTAAACACCGGGGAGCTGTTTTTT
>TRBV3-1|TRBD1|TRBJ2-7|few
CASSQRDRSYEQYF
TGTGCCAGCAGCCAACGGGACAGGTCCTACGAGCAGTACTTC
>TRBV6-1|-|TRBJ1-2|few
CASISGTELLVPNYGYTF
TGTGCCAGCATATCAGGGACCGAGCTGCTTGTCCCTAACTATGGCTACACCTTC
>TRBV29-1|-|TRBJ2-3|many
CSAPVPGNTQYF
TGCAGCGCCCCCGTTCCGGGTAATACGCAGTATTTT
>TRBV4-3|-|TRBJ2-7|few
CASSQDGRQPYEQYF
TGCGCCAGCAGCCAAGATGGGCGACAACCCTACGAGCAGTACTTC
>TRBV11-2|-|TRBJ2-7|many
CASSFGGPLAEQYF
TGTGCCAGCAGCTTTGGGGGCCCACTAGCCGAGCAGTACTTC